Described below is a single T cell receptor (beta chain) sequence and its context. This clone came up a few times. The target of this receptor is not known. Base-call qualities are not available, and no considerably larger clone is one nucleotide away. These data are taken from a study of shared clonotypes between healthy human individuals (dated by TCRdb to about 2020). In the study overall: The cohort included a few men and a couple of women between 18 and 49 years of age. Per donor, three plates each were used for CD4 naive and CD4 memory, two for CD8 naive, and one for CD8 memory. The study deeply sequenced blood TCR repertoires of several healthy adults to estimate repertoire size and the extent of clonotype sharing between individuals. Libraries were prepared and TCR repertoires were sequenced by different laboratories using diverse techniques, in order to increase sequencing depth and limit assay-specific biases. Leukapheresis yielded between about 0.9 and 9.5 billion PBMCs per donor.

The donors were healthy, HIV-negative adults who had no recently reported acute infections or vaccinations. Only Caucasian adults living in Nashville, Tennessee, USA were represented among the donors. CD4+ T cells were enriched through magnetic negative selection, after which naive cells were positively selected on CD45RA and the remaining negative fraction served as the memory subset. Blood was collected by leukapheresis, and PBMCs were isolated by Ficoll-Histopaque density gradient centrifugation and then cryopreserved in liquid nitrogen vapor phase. Analytical flow cytometry was used to check the purity and quantity of each magnetically sorted T cell population. Genomic DNA was isolated from every sorted fraction and measured by UV absorbance on a Nanodrop 2000c. The full study reports these points: Because the study included only a small number of donors, the genetic and exposure-history diversity represented was limited. Based on pairwise subsampling, the degree of clonotype sharing among donors was expected to be affected by sequencing depth. Estimated clonotype richness was generally larger for naive than for memory subsets. Even with the large sequencing depth, rarefaction of the sorted-subset datasets indicated that sequencing was incomplete. Sampling was limited to blood, and TCR repertoires in tissue likely differ from TCR repertoires in blood. Sharing across a few donors was observed for approximately 5% of naive CD4, under 4% of naive CD8, about 2.5% of memory CD4, and roughly 0.4% of memory CD8 clonotypes. Compared with non-shared clonotypes, clonotypes shared by all four sorted-subset donors had higher generation probabilities.

TCR CDR3 regions were amplified from genomic DNA by multiplex PCR using the deep immunoSEQ assay. Extracted genomic DNA from each cell subset was spread evenly across all wells of several immunoSEQ 96-well plates, with each plate serving as a replicate. For sorted subsets, 200 to 250 ng genomic DNA, equal to about 30,000 T cell genomes, was loaded into each replicate PCR. Purified libraries were measured with a Qubit 3.0 fluorometer, size-checked on a Bioanalyzer 2100, and measured again with the KAPA Library Quantification kit. Every immunoSEQ 96-well plate was sequenced on a separate single-read 150-cycle Illumina NextSeq 550 flow cell. In the source study's methods: Because the immunoSEQ output included only junctional sequences and no quality scores, the filtering could not be the same as the filtering used for full-length reads. To assign V/J genes and CDR3, sequences were annotated using PyIR, a Python wrapper for IgBLAST v1.9, with IMGT germline references. Reads were filtered out if the reads had weak V/J assignments (E-value above 1e-6), no CDR3, stop codons, out-of-frame junctions, or ambiguous translated residues. V3J clonotypes were defined by identical inferred V gene, J gene, and CDR3 amino acid sequence. Percentage overlap between repertoires was calculated by dividing the number of shared unique clonotypes by the size of the smaller repertoire. Three approaches were used to assess repertoire richness: RTK rarefaction, the Chao1 estimator, and Recon v2.1 estimates of unobserved clonotypes. For all TCRbeta clonotypes obtained by the gDNA method from four donors, generation probabilities were computed with OLGA. TCRdb limited this immuneACCESS table to in-frame rearrangements with V and J called. A share of clones is missing; checked studies link under half to unresolved V genes, and the rest is unexplained. The V and J calls and the clone size are those of that table, but D and trimming were determined from the DNA. The sample table records 950,000 to 1,100,000 clones; approximately 70% of these occur just once. The top ten hold about 1.5% of the sample.

V gives up 6 bases and J gives up 1 base, and the segment between their germline ends measures 9 bases. In the germline V gene, CDR1 corresponds to ENHRY and CDR2 to SYGVKD. The CDR3 holds 13 amino acids from the cysteine to the phenylalanine. Only the CDR3 DNA stays, 39 bases, in frame from base 1. The TCR originated in a man younger than 35 in good health. The chain couples TRBV10-3 to TRBJ1-1, with TRBD1 as a weak D call on 6 bases. Sequencing used memory CD4+ T cells sorted from blood. The cell subset or site label on this specimen signifies: CD45RA-negative fraction. The CDR3 region has the sequence CAISRQENTEAFF. Read as DNA, the sequence is TGTGCCATCAGCAGACAGGAGAACACTGAAGCTTTCTTT.